A single sample is the source of the 18 T cell receptor beta chains below, sequenced in a study of graft-versus-host responses after intestinal transplantation. Method: immunoSEQ multiplex PCR; TCRdb's copy keeps in-frame clones and lacks some. The sample yields 9,500 to 15,000 clones, 80% to 90% seen once. The specimen comprised PBMCs, sampled roughly 130 days after transplant. All receptors come from a human patient who received an intestinal transplant, so some T cells may come from the graft donor.

The chain couples TRBV6-6 to TRBJ2-7; a possible D gene is TRBD1 (5 bases). The germline V gene has CDR1 MNHNY and CDR2 SVGAGI (reference sequence). The CDR3 has 13 residues. V lost 6 bases to trimming and J lost 2 bases, with 11 bases between them. The CDR3 nucleotides read TGTGCCAGCAGCCTCGACAGAGCCTACGAGCAGTACTTC. Translation: CASSLDRAYEQYF.

V is TRBV14 and J is TRBJ1-1; D call uncertain. The CDR3 contains 15 residues. V gave up 4 bases and J gave up 0 bases, with 12 bases separating them. Germline CDR1 is SGHDN and CDR2 is FVKESK. CDR3 coding DNA: TGTGCCAGCAGCCCCCGAGGCAGAATGAACACTGAAGCTTTCTTT. Its translation is CASSPRGRMNTEAFF.

The V call is TRBV6-6, the J call TRBJ2-7; 8 bases fit TRBD2. Germline CDR1 MNHNY, CDR2 SVGAGI (reference sequence). The CDR3 sequence is 14 residues long. With 4 bases clipped from V and 6 bases from J, the junction kept 8 bases outside the gene matches. As DNA, the CDR3 is TGTGCCAGCAGTTCACAGCGGGAGCAAGGCGAGCAGTACTTC. Amino acids: CASSSQREQGEQYF.

This chain uses TRBV7-9 with TRBJ2-5; 7 bases agree with TRBD1. Per germline, CDR1 SEHNR and CDR2 FQNEAQ (reference sequence). Unmatched junction bases numbered 7, after V lost 3 bases and J lost 6 bases. The CDR3 totals 14 residues. The CDR3 here is CASSFYRGGQTQYF. The CDR3 DNA reads TGTGCCAGCAGCTTTTACAGGGGCGGGCAGACCCAGTACTTC. The full variable domain, completed using reference TRBV7-9 and TRBJ2-5, is DTGVSQNPRHKITKRGQNVTFRCDPISEHNRLYWYRQTLGQGPEFLTYFQNEAQLEKSRLLSDRFSAERPKGSFSTLEIQRTEQGDSAMYLCASSFYRGGQTQYFGPGTRLLVL.

The V call is TRBV5-1, the J call TRBJ1-1, with 9 nucleotides matching TRBD1. Germline V gene data show CDR1 as SGHRS and CDR2 as YFSETQ. The J segment lost 6 bases and the V segment lost 0 bases, leaving 6 bases of the junction unmatched. There are 15 residues in the CDR3. The CDR3 region is CASSLVGTGSAEAFF. CDR3 bases: TGCGCCAGCAGCTTGGTAGGGACAGGGTCCGCTGAAGCTTTCTTT.

The J gene is TRBJ2-7, the V gene TRBV19, with TRBD2 identical over 10 bases. V trimming: 4 bases; J trimming: 2 bases; junction bases outside the gene matches: 8. CDR1 LNHDA and CDR2 SQIVND come from the germline V gene (reference sequence). This CDR3 spans 16 amino acids. The CDR3 spells CASSTRTSGPTYEQYF. As DNA, the CDR3 is TGTGCCAGTAGTACCAGGACTAGCGGTCCAACCTACGAGCAGTACTTC.

The chain links TRBV9 to TRBJ1-1; D is unresolved. The V end was cut by 2 bases, the J end by 3 bases, with 8 bases between. CDR1 SGDLS and CDR2 YYNGEE come from the germline V gene. The CDR3 is made up of 13 amino acids. The CDR3 sequence: CASSVDGHTEAFF. As DNA, the CDR3 is TGTGCCAGCAGCGTCGACGGGCACACTGAAGCTTTCTTT. Looking up the rest from reference TRBV9 and TRBJ1-1 gives the full variable domain: DSGVTQTPKHLITATGQRVTLRCSPRSGDLSVYWYQQSLDQGLQFLIQYYNGEERAKGNILERFSAQQFPDLHSELNLSSLELGDSALYFCASSVDGHTEAFFGQGTRLTVV.

The chain joins TRBV10-3 to TRBJ2-7, with unresolved D. Trimming removed 6 bases from V and 3 bases from J, with 6 bases in between. Germline loops: CDR1 ENHRY, CDR2 SYGVKD. This CDR3 has 11 residues. CDR3 residues: CAIRQNYEQYF. The CDR3 DNA is TGTGCCATCAGGCAAAACTACGAGCAGTACTTC.

The chain is built from TRBV23-1 and TRBJ2-5, with D perhaps given as TRBD1 or TRBD2 (5 bases each). TRBV23-1 is recorded as an ORF, its role being uncertain. Trimming left V 2 bases short and J 7 bases short, with 26 bases between. The CDR3 has 18 amino acids. CDR3 amino acids: CASSQSVVRVFRDGTQYF. The CDR3 nucleotides read TGCGCCAGCAGTCAAAGCGTGGTTAGAGTCTTCAGGGACGGGACCCAGTACTTC.

The genes are TRBV19 and TRBJ1-3; no clear D. The germline gives CDR1 LNHDA, CDR2 SQIVND (reference sequence). The CDR3 has 11 amino acids. V lost 4 bases and J lost 8, with 6 bases in between. Here the CDR3 reads CASSTPDTIYF. The DNA for the CDR3 is TGTGCCAGTAGTACCCCTGACACCATATATTTT. Full variable domain (rest looked up from reference TRBV19 and TRBJ1-3): DGGITQSPKYLFRKEGQNVTLSCEQNLNHDAMYWYRQDPGQGLRLIYYSQIVNDFQKGDIAEGYSVSREKKESFPLTVTSAQKNPTAFYLCASSTPDTIYFGEGSWLTVV.

V is TRBV29-1 and J is TRBJ2-7, with a possible D match to TRBD2 (6 bases). The CDR3 sequence is 13 residues long. Trimming left V 1 base short and J 2 bases short, with 9 bases between. Germline CDR1 SQVTM, CDR2 ANQGSEA. DNA of the CDR3: TGCAGCGTTGAAGTTAGCGGCCCCTACGAGCAGTACTTC. Residues: CSVEVSGPYEQYF.

The rearrangement links TRBV19 to TRBJ2-1; 12 bases are a match to TRBD2. This CDR3 spans 16 amino acids. Germline lookup yields CDR1 LNHDA and CDR2 SQIVND (reference sequence). With V trimmed by 5 bases and J by 7 bases, 9 bases remained unmatched. This CDR3 reads CASSAKTGTSGNEQFF. The CDR3 nucleotides are TGTGCCAGTAGTGCGAAAACCGGGACTAGCGGGAATGAGCAGTTCTTC.

The CDR3 reads CAWSKQGRGANVLTF. In DNA form, the CDR3 reads TGTGCCTGGAGTAAACAGGGGCGTGGGGCCAACGTCCTGACTTTC. V usage is TRBV30 and J usage is TRBJ2-6; 7 bases map to TRBD1. Germline CDR1 and CDR2: GTSNPN and SVGIG (reference sequence). V trimming: 2 bases; J trimming: 3 bases; junction bases outside the gene matches: 4. The CDR3 runs 15 residues.

The J gene is TRBJ2-4, the V gene TRBV5-5; a possible D gene is TRBD1 (5 bases). Trimming took 7 bases from V and 2 from J, leaving 7 bases between them. The CDR3 runs to 12 residues. Germline CDR1 SGHKS, CDR2 YYEKEE (reference sequence). The CDR3 nucleotides are TGTGCCAGCTCAGGGTCCAAAAACATTCAGTACTTC. This gives the protein CASSGSKNIQYF.

This chain connects TRBV11-2 to TRBJ2-2; 7 nucleotides match TRBD1. The CDR3 totals 16 residues. The V and J ends lost 3 bases and 0 bases, in that order; junction bases with no gene match: 4. Germline CDR1 reads SGHAT; CDR2 reads FQNNGV. The CDR3 sequence: CASSFRTGTNTGELFF. The CDR3 coding sequence is TGTGCCAGCAGCTTCCGGACAGGAACGAACACCGGGGAGCTGTTTTTT.

The chain combines TRBV4-1 with TRBJ1-3; D call uncertain. This CDR3 contains 18 residues. V was trimmed by 3 bases and J by 0 bases, leaving 18 bases between them. Looked up from germline, CDR1 is MGHRA and CDR2 is YSYEKL. DNA for the CDR3: TGCGCCAGCAGCCAGGCTTACCCTACGCGCATCTCTGGAAACACCATATATTTT. It translates to CASSQAYPTRISGNTIYF.

This chain connects TRBV28 to TRBJ1-5; 7 bases agree with TRBD1. The CDR3 is made up of 15 amino acids. After removal of 6 bases from V and 3 bases from J, the junction contained 8 bases not matched to a gene. The germline V gene has CDR1 MDHEN and CDR2 SYDVKM. The CDR3 sequence is CASSLLGQFNQPQHF. As DNA, the CDR3 is TGTGCCAGCAGCCTGTTGGGACAGTTCAATCAGCCCCAGCATTTT.

This clone appeared a few times. This chain joins TRBV4-2 and TRBJ2-2, with D possibly being TRBD2 (7 bases). The germline gives CDR1 LGHNA, CDR2 YNFKEQ. The V end was cut by 0 bases, the J end by 5 bases, with 16 bases between. This CDR3 contains 17 residues. The CDR3 DNA reads TGTGCCAGCAGCCAAGATAGAGAGGGGGGGATGACCGGGGAGCTGTTTTTT. It codes for CASSQDREGGMTGELFF.